Below are 2 T cell receptor beta chains sequenced from a single sample in a study of blood T cell repertoires in COVID-19. This table comes from immunoSEQ multiplex PCR, and its TCRdb copy is limited to in-frame clones, with some not included. The sample has under 250,000 clones, approximately 82% seen once. Sequencing was done on a sample of peripheral blood. The receptor set was obtained from a man aged 50 to 60 with active or convalescent COVID-19.

This clone was counted ten times or more. The chain recombines TRBV9 with TRBJ2-1; no definite D call. CDR1 SGDLS and CDR2 YYNGEE come from the germline V gene. This CDR3 spans 12 amino acids. V was trimmed by 3 bases and J by 9 bases, leaving 10 bases between them. The CDR3 bases are TGTGCCAGCAGCGAGAGAATTGGTGAGCAGTTCTTC. It encodes CASSERIGEQFF. The whole variable domain, filled in from reference TRBV9 and TRBJ2-1, reads DSGVTQTPKHLITATGQRVTLRCSPRSGDLSVYWYQQSLDQGLQFLIQYYNGEERAKGNILERFSAQQFPDLHSELNLSSLELGDSALYFCASSERIGEQFFGPGTRLTVL.

Concerning this clone itself: The sample holds other DNA sequences that translate to the same CDR3. V usage is TRBV18 and J usage is TRBJ2-5, with D unresolved. The V and J ends lost 1 base and 4 bases respectively, with 4 bases between them. The CDR3 has 12 amino acids. Germline V gene sequence: CDR1 KGHSH, CDR2 LQKENI. In nucleotides, the CDR3 is TGTGCCAGCTCACCACTGAGAGAGACCCAGTACTTC. This encodes CASSPLRETQYF.